These 4 T cell receptor beta chains came from one sample sequenced in a study of cytomegalovirus exposure and HLA in healthy donors. The PCR ran on 60 Vbeta and 13 Jbeta primers. Sequencing was performed with immunoSEQ multiplex PCR; in TCRdb, only in-frame clones are kept and a portion is missing. The table shows approximately 150,000 clones, with roughly 79% occurring only once. Sequenced material: PBMCs. These receptors were collected from a middle-aged man in good health and CMV-seronegative.

The CDR3 nucleotides are TGTGCCAGCAGCTTCGGGACTTGGTCCTACGAGCAGTACTTC. This translates into CASSFGTWSYEQYF. The chain combines TRBV7-2 with TRBJ2-7; D perhaps matches TRBD2 (6 bases). Trimming took 3 bases from V and 1 from J, leaving 10 bases between them. The length of the CDR3 is 14 residues. The germline V gene encodes CDR1 SGHTA and CDR2 FQGNSA.

The genes are TRBV19 and TRBJ2-5, with a tentative D call TRBD2 (6 bases). V lost 4 bases and J lost 3, with 9 bases in between. CDR1 and CDR2 from the germline V gene are LNHDA and SQIVND (reference sequence). The CDR3 sequence is 13 residues long. The CDR3 spells CASSTQREETQYF. The CDR3 nucleotides read TGTGCCAGTAGTACCCAGCGGGAAGAGACCCAGTACTTC.

Written as DNA, the CDR3 is TGTGCCAGCAGCCGAAGGGGGCTTGGAGAAAAACTGTTTTTT. This encodes CASSRRGLGEKLFF. The chain uses TRBV27 and TRBJ1-4; TRBD1 matches 7 bases. Germline CDR1 reads MNHEY; CDR2 reads SMNVEV (reference sequence). Germline trimming cut 6 bases from V and 8 bases from J; bases unmatched to any gene: 9. The CDR3 sequence is 14 residues long. The full variable domain, its missing parts supplied by reference TRBV27 and TRBJ1-4, is EAQVTQNPRYLITVTGKKLTVTCSQNMNHEYMSWYRQDPGLGLRQIYYSMNVEVTDKGDVPEGYKVSRKEKRNFPLILESPSPNQTSLYFCASSRRGLGEKLFFGSGTQLSVL.

This clone was detected only a few times. The CDR3: CASSFQGQGTEAFF. For the CDR3, the DNA is TGTGCCAGCAGCTTCCAGGGACAGGGTACTGAAGCTTTCTTT. V usage is TRBV7-8 and J usage is TRBJ1-1; 9 nucleotides line up with TRBD1. The CDR3 runs 14 residues. Trimming took 3 bases from V and 5 from J; bases not matched to a gene: 4. Germline V lookup: CDR1 SGHVS, CDR2 FQNEAQ.